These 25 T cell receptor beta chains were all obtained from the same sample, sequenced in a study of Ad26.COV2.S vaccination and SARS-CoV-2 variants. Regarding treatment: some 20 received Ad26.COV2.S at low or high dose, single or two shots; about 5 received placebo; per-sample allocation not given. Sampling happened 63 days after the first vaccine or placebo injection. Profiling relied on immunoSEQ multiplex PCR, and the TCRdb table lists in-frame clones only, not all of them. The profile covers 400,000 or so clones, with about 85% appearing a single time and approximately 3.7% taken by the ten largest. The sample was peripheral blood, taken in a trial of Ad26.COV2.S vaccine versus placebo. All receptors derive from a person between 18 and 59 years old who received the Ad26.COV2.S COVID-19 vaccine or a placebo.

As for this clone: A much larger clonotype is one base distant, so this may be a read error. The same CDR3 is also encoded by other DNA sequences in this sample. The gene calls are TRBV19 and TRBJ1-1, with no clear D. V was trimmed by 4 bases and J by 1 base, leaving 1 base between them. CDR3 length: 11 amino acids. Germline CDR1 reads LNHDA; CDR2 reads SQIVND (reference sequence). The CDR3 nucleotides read TGTGCCAGTAGTAGGAACACTGAAGCTTTCTTT. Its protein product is CASSRNTEAFF.

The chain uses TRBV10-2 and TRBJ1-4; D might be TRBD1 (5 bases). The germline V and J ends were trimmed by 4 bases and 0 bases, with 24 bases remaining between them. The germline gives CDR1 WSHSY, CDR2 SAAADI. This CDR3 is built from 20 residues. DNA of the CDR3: TGCGCCAGCAGTGGTTCTCCGTTGGGGGATCCCCACCCAACTAATGAAAAACTGTTTTTT. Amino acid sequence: CASSGSPLGDPHPTNEKLFF.

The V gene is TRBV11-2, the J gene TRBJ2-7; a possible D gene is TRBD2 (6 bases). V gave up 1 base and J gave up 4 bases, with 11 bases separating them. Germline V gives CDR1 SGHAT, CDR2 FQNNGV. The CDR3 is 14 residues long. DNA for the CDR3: TGTGCCAGCAGCTTAGGGCTAGCGCTTTACGAGCAGTACTTC. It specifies CASSLGLALYEQYF.

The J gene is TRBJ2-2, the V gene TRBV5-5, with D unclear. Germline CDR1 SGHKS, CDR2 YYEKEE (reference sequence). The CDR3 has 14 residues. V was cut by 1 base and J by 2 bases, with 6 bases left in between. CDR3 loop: CASSLYRNTGELFF. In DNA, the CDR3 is TGTGCCAGCAGCTTGTACAGAAACACCGGGGAGCTGTTTTTT. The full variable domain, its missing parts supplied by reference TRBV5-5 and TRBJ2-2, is DAGVTQSPTHLIKTRGQQVTLRCSPISGHKSVSWYQQVLGQGPQFIFQYYEKEERGRGNFPDRFSARQFPNYSSELNVNALLLGDSALYLCASSLYRNTGELFFGEGSRLTVL.

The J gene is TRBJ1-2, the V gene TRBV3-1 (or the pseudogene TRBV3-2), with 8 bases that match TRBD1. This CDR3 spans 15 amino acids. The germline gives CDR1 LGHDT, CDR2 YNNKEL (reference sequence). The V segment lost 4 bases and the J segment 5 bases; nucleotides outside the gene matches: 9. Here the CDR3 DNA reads TGTGCCAGCAGCCCCTTGGACAGGGTTAAGTATGGCTACACCTTC. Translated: CASSPLDRVKYGYTF.

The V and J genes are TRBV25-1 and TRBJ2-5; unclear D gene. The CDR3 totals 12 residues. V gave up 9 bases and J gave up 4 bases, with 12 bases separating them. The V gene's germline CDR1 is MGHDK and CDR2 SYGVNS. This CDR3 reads CASRQAAETQYF. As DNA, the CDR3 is TGTGCCAGTCGGCAGGCGGCAGAGACCCAGTACTTC.

The CDR3 loop reads CASSLRSTGNTEAFF. The CDR3 nucleotides read TGTGCCAGCAGCTTGCGATCGACAGGGAACACTGAAGCTTTCTTT. The chain joins TRBV5-6 to TRBJ1-1; a possible D gene is TRBD1 (6 bases). V gave up 1 base and J gave up 1 base, with 11 bases separating them. There are 15 residues in the CDR3. From germline, CDR1 is SGHDT and CDR2 YYEEEE. Complete variable domain (other parts from reference TRBV5-6 and TRBJ1-1): DAGVTQSPTHLIKTRGQQVTLRCSPKSGHDTVSWYQQALGQGPQFIFQYYEEEERQRGNFPDRFSGHQFPNYSSELNVNALLLGDSALYLCASSLRSTGNTEAFFGQGTRLTVV.

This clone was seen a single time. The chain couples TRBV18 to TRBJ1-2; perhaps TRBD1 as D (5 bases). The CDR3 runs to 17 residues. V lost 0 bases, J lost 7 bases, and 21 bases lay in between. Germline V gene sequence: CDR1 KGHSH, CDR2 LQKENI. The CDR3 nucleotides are TGTGCCAGCTCACCACCGAGTGGAAGGCTGACAGCGGCTGGCTACACCTTC. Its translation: CASSPPSGRLTAAGYTF.

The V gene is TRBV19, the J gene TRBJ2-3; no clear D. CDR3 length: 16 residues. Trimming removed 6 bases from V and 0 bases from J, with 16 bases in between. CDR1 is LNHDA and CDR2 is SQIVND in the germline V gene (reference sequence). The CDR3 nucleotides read TGTGCCAGTAGCCCCTGGGCAGGTACTAGCACAGATACGCAGTATTTT. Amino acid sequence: CASSPWAGTSTDTQYF. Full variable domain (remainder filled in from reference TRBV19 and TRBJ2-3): DGGITQSPKYLFRKEGQNVTLSCEQNLNHDAMYWYRQDPGQGLRLIYYSQIVNDFQKGDIAEGYSVSREKKESFPLTVTSAQKNPTAFYLCASSPWAGTSTDTQYFGPGTRLTVL.

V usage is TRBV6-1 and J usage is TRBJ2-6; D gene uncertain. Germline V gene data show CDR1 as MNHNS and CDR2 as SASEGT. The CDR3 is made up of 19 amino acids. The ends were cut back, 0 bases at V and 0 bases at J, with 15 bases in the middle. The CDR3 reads CASSEAPVQLVSGANVLTF. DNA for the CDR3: TGTGCCAGCAGTGAAGCGCCCGTACAGCTCGTCTCTGGGGCCAACGTCCTGACTTTC.

The CDR3 loop reads CASSRTSGANEQFF. As DNA, the CDR3 is TGTGCCAGCTCCAGGACCAGCGGGGCAAATGAGCAGTTCTTC. The V and J genes are TRBV18 and TRBJ2-1; 7 bases fit TRBD2. This CDR3 has 14 amino acids. V shed 6 bases, J shed 7 bases, and the junction held 9 bases outside the gene matches. Germline CDR1 and CDR2: KGHSH and LQKENI.

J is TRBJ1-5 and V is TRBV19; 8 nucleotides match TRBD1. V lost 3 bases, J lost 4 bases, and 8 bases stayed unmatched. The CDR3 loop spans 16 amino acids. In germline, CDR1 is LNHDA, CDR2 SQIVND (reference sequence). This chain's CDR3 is CASSILQGALNQPQHF. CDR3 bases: TGTGCCAGTAGTATCCTGCAGGGGGCCCTAAATCAGCCCCAGCATTTT.

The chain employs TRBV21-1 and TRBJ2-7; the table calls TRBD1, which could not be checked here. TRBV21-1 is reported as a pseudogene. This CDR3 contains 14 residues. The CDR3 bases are TGTGCCAGCAGCAGTATTCAGGGGTTTTACGAGCAGTACTTC. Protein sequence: CASSSIQGFYEQYF.

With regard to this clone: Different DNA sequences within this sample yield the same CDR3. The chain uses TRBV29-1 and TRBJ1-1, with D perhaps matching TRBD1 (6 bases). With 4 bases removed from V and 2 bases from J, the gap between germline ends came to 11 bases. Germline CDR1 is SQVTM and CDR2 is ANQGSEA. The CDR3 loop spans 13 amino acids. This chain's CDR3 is CSVGRGANTEAFF. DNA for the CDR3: TGCAGCGTTGGAAGGGGGGCAAACACTGAAGCTTTCTTT.

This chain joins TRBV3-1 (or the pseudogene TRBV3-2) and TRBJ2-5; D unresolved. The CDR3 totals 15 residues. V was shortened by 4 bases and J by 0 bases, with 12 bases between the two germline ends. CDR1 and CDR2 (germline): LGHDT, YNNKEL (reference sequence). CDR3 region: CASSRSLENQETQYF. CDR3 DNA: TGTGCCAGCAGCCGGTCTCTGGAGAACCAAGAGACCCAGTACTTC.

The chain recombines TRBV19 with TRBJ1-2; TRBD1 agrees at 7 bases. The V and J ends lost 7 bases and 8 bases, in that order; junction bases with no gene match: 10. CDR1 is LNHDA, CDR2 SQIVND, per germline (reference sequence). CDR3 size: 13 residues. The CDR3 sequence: CASTGTALGGYTF. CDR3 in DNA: TGTGCCAGTACCGGGACAGCCCTTGGCGGCTACACCTTC.

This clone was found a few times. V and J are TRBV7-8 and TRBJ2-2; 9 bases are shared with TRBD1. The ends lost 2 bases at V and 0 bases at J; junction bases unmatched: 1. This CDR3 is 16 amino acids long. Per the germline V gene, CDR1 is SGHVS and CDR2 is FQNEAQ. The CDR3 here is CASSLWTGANTGELFF. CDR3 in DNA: TGTGCCAGCAGCTTATGGACAGGGGCGAACACCGGGGAGCTGTTTTTT.

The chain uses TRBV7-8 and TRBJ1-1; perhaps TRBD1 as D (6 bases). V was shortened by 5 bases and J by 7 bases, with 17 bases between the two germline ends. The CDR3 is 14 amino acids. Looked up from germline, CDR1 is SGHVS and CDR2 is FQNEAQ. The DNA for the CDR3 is TGTGCCAGCAGCGTGGACAGTGGGGTTGTTGAAGCTTTCTTT. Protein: CASSVDSGVVEAFF.

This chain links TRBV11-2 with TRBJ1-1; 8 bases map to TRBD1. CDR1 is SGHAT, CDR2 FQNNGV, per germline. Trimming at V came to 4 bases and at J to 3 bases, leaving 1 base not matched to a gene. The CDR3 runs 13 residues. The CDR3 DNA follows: TGTGCCAGCAGCTCGGGACAGGACACTGAAGCTTTCTTT. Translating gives CASSSGQDTEAFF.

The CDR3 DNA reads as TGTGCCAGCAGCTCGGGGTCCACGAATTCACCCCTCCACTTT. Translating gives CASSSGSTNSPLHF. The chain uses TRBV11-2 and TRBJ1-6; D gene ambiguous. CDR1 is SGHAT, CDR2 FQNNGV, per germline. CDR3 length: 14 amino acids. V dropped 4 bases and J dropped 7 bases, with 11 bases sitting between them.

The DNA of the CDR3 is TGTGCCATCAGTGAGGACTCTCCCCTAATTTCACCCCTCCACTTT. Translation: CAISEDSPLISPLHF. The chain employs TRBV10-3 and TRBJ1-6; D gene unclear. The germline V gene has CDR1 ENHRY and CDR2 SYGVKD. V was cut by 2 bases and J by 9 bases, with 14 bases left in between. The CDR3 totals 15 residues.

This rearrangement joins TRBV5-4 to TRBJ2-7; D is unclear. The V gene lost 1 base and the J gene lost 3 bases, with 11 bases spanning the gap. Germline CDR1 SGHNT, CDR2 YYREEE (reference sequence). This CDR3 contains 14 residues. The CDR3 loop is CASSLTEHHYEQYF. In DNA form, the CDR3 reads TGTGCCAGCAGCTTGACGGAACATCACTACGAGCAGTACTTC.

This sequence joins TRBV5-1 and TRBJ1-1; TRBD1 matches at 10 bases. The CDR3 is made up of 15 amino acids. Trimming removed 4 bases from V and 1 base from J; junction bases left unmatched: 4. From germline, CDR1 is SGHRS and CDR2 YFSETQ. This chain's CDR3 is CASSGGQGENTEAFF. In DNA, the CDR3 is TGCGCCAGCAGCGGCGGACAGGGGGAGAACACTGAAGCTTTCTTT.

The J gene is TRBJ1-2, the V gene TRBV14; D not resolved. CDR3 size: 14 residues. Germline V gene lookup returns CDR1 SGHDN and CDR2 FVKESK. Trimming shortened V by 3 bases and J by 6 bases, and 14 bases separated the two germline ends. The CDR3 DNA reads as TGTGCCAGCAGCCACTTATTCCAAGCCAATGGCTACACCTTC. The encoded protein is CASSHLFQANGYTF.

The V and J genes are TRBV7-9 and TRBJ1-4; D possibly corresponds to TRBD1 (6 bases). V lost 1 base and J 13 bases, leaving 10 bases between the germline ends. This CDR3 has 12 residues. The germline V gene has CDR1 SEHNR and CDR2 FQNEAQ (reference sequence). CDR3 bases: TGTGCCAGCAGCTTAGTAGTAGGGGGACTGTTTTTT. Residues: CASSLVVGGLFF.